Listed below are T cell receptor beta chains from one sample, sequenced in a study of cytomegalovirus exposure and HLA in healthy donors. The protocol was immunoSEQ multiplex PCR, while the TCRdb copy is restricted to in-frame clones and leaves out a portion. Of around 110,000 clones listed, roughly three fifths are singletons. Sequencing input: PBMCs. Receptors originate from a woman aged 40 to 50 in good health and CMV-seropositive. CDR3s include the opening cysteine and the closing phenylalanine or tryptophan. The D gene is left open where the match is weak.

CDR3aa,d_gene,v_gene
CASSPGRLAGSYEQYF,TRBD2,TRBV7-2
CASSLSPLRTAVNTEAFF,-,TRBV7-3
CASRDRDWNSPLHF,TRBD1,TRBV2
CASSLVKQGYGYTF,-,TRBV7-8
CASSFGLAGGSGETQYF,TRBD2,TRBV7-2
CASSQDRVIMINTGELFF,-,TRBV4-3
CASSSRTDVNTEAFF,-,TRBV5-1
CASSFLGATETDTQYF,-,TRBV5-1
CSVDRGDTQYF,-,TRBV29-1
CASSIEAGGYNEQFF,TRBD2,TRBV19
CASSLGTTLPNEQYF,TRBD2,TRBV14
CASSIVSGGDTEAFF,-,TRBV19
CASSLGIGGHEQYF,-,TRBV11-3
CASLDYYNEQFF,-,TRBV6-1
CASSAGRDSNQPQHF,-,TRBV19
CASSQSYREKLFF,-,TRBV28
CASSLLSGSGQFF,TRBD2,TRBV7-3
CATSRDRLMNTEAFF,-,TRBV15
CASSSSGFAEAFF,-,TRBV28
CASRGTGTQQPQHF,-,TRBV27
CASSSGTGVGGANVLTF,-,TRBV5-4
CAWSVIATSGNPEQYF,TRBD2,TRBV30
CASIPREGQGDNEQFF,-,TRBV21-1
CASAAGATSYEQYF,TRBD2,TRBV6-1
CASRRQPFSYEQYF,-,TRBV6-6
CASSLVAGGTEAFF,-,TRBV5-1